This T cell receptor (beta chain) came from a study of cytomegalovirus exposure and HLA in healthy donors (dated by TCRdb to about 2017). Regarding the study in general: An earlier analysis of roughly 610 of the donors reported 276 Gb of sequence data and 117 million unique TCR beta sequences obtained from about 200 million T cells. An early release that covered 640 HLA-typed donors contained around 330 gigabases of sequencing data and tens of millions of unique TCR sequences. Of the 300 to 500 genotyped donors, 65% to 90% were placed in the genetic ancestry cluster associated with self-reported Caucasian donors. The study aimed to test whether cataloging public T cell receptors could reveal signatures of past pathogen exposure. The study used immunosequencing to profile the T cell repertoires of more than 650 subjects and linked those repertoires to cytomegalovirus serostatus. In addition to the first cohort of 666 subjects, a separate validation cohort of approximately 130 different subjects was used. To predict cytomegalovirus infection status, the study combined high-throughput TCR immunosequencing, statistical association of individual TCRs with disease status, and machine learning. A later analysis re-analyzed previously published TCR beta repertoires from 660 or so donors and added high-resolution HLA genotyping to study TCR occurrence patterns. Rather than drawing on any new phenotypic data, the later analysis identified candidate immune exposures from TCR beta sequences and the way those sequences occurred across donors. To decide whether each TCR beta V gene segment behaved as functional or pseudogenic, an earlier analysis of nearly 600 of the donors relied on high-throughput TCR beta sequencing. Donor age, sex, ethnicity and CMV serostatus were compiled alongside the repertoire data. A later genetic analysis used genome-wide SNP genotypes for about three fifths of the roughly 700 donors, treating that subset as a discovery cohort. All discovery cohort repertoires had been generated on a single sequencing platform. HLA typing covered class I and class II loci at four-digit resolution. The number of typed donors differed by locus: about 620-630 for A, B, C, DRB1 and DQB1; 500 to 550 for DQA1; 606 for DPA1; and around 490 for DPB1. Because of strong linkage in the cohort, 5 or 6 DR-DQ haplotypes were treated as single units for association and clustering. Across 300 to 400 genotyped donors of the cohort, an average of roughly 250,000 unique TCR beta nucleotide sequences per donor were sequenced, and roughly 20% of those sequences were non-productive.

The library was generated by the immunoSEQ multiplex PCR assay. For the multiplex PCR, a mixture combining 60 forward primers for TCR Vbeta segments and 13 reverse primers for TCR Jbeta segments was used. The CDR3 region of rearranged TCR beta genes was amplified from genomic DNA with a multiplex PCR assay. Amplified TCR beta libraries were sequenced as 87-base-pair reads on the Illumina HiSeq System. The original pipeline was this. A later analysis counted about 80 million unique TCR beta chains across the approximately 700 repertoires, and 10 million to 12 million of these chains were shared by at least two donors. A nearest-neighbor algorithm error-corrected the raw reads and collapsed the reads into unique sequences, merging closely related sequences to remove PCR and sequencing errors. V, D and J gene segments were assigned by aligning CDR3 sequences to IMGT reference sequences. For a sequence to be retained, a match of at least six nucleotides was required to both a V gene segment and a J gene segment. Rearrangements were classified as productive when the CDR3 lacked stop codons and remained in frame with V and J, and all other rearrangements were classified as non-productive. Following IMGT convention, CDR3 was defined as the stretch from the second conserved V-encoded cysteine to the conserved J-encoded phenylalanine. In an earlier analysis of more than 550 of the donors, sequences lacking an unambiguous match to a single V gene segment were excluded. An earlier analysis of a few hundred of the donors called V segments functional above 56.7% productive rearrangements and segregating when the between-donor standard deviation exceeded 5%. A statistical classification framework was developed to diagnose cytomegalovirus status using the catalog of TCR beta chain sequences. In a later analysis, V and J genes were assigned by comparing TCR nucleotide sequences against IMGT/GENE-DB human TR gene sequences. The TCRdist pipeline was used in a later analysis to assign CDR3 sequences and most-parsimonious VDJ recombination scenarios. In a later analysis, each TCR beta chain was defined by its CDR3 amino acid sequence together with its V-gene family, and reads lacking a unique V-gene family were excluded. As a way to deal with suspected cross-contamination and a sequencing artifact, a later analysis dropped hundreds of nucleotide sequences that were highly shared and had low generation probability. In a later analysis, a clonal expansion index for each public chain was calculated from normalized within-repertoire ranks of inferred template counts. Generation probabilities in a later analysis came from a VDJ recombination model fitted to out-of-frame rearrangements, and those results were checked against IGoR. Hypergeometric tests were used in a later analysis to score TCR-TCR, TCR-HLA and TCR-CMV co-occurrence, with a repertoire-size bias correction applied to the TCR pairs. False discovery rates were estimated in a later analysis by permuting HLA or CMV assignments 20 times. In a later analysis, co-occurring TCRs were grouped with DBSCAN, and TCRdist sequence similarity was added when clustering was performed within HLA-allele-positive subsets. For co-occurrence clustering, repertoires with fewer than 30,000 or more than 120,000 public chains were excluded, along with roughly 5 repertoires with anomalous nucleotide sharing. TCRdb provides this immuneACCESS table in a form limited to in-frame rearrangements. Some clones are lacking; in checked studies, under half of them reflect an unresolved V gene, and why the rest are absent is not known. V, J and clone size derive from that table, while D and trimming were established from the DNA sequence. Across this sample there are tens of thousands of clones, with approximately 70% seen only once. The ten largest clones represent about 2% of the sample.

From the cysteine up to the phenylalanine, the CDR3 has a length of 14 residues. Here the CDR3 DNA is all that survives: 42 bases in frame from base 1. CDR1 and CDR2 (MNHEY, SVGAGI) derive from the germline V gene. After removal of 2 bases from V and 7 bases from J, the junction retains 8 bases not matched to a gene. Broader findings and caveats from the paper: Most CMV-associated TCR beta chains appeared to be HLA-restricted in a later analysis, and the HLA associations seemed to be driven largely by CMV exposure. In a later analysis, several top co-occurrence clusters were reported to appear linked to parvovirus B19, influenza, CMV and Epstein-Barr virus. In a later analysis, HLA-associated TCR beta chains showed more clonal expansion and lower generation probabilities than non-associated chains that were equally common. Compared with the roughly 720-donor mean, donors in an Asian-associated ancestry cluster had fewer N-insertions in productive TCRs, according to a later genetic analysis. The study listed 150 to 200 TCR beta chains as associated with cytomegalovirus. Because counts were too low, approximately 15 rarely observed V segments, including chromosome 9 orphons, were excluded from the earlier analysis of 587 of the donors. Linkage disequilibrium might explain the correlated functional status among segregating V segments, but an unknown experimental factor could not be excluded. The authors suggested that the approach could potentially be generalized to other disease states and immunological phenotypes. In a later analysis, TCR association rates were found to vary across HLA loci, with the most associated TCRs seen for DRB1 alleles and the fewest for HLA-C alleles. Assigning TCR associations to individual alleles was difficult when HLA alleles, especially DR and DQ, strongly co-occurred. Because the 87-base-pair reads could not distinguish some IMGT-functional V segments, including TRBV6-2 and TRBV6-3, those segments were excluded. Broadly in line with IMGT annotations, most TCR beta V segments showed up in productive rearrangements about 87% or about 30% of the time in an earlier analysis of around 550 of the donors. Most TCR sequences were observed very rarely across donors, whereas some public TCRs were present in many individuals. The sequencing pipeline was judged likely to have produced a cluster of highly shared sequence variants as a technical artifact. HLA typing was unavailable for some donors at each locus, so association tests used only the typed subset. A further reported finding was that TCR beta sequences accurately predicted the HLA-A and HLA-B alleles for most subjects in the first cohort. In both the original and validation cohorts, the classifier was reported to diagnose cytomegalovirus status with high specificity and sensitivity. Immune exposure information for the cohort was limited to CMV serostatus. At a false discovery rate of 0.05, a later analysis linked 15,000 to 20,000 TCR beta sequences to specific HLA alleles. In vitro tests confirmed that three of the cytomegalovirus-associated TCR beta chains recognize cytomegalovirus antigens. Sequencing depth was assumed to be roughly uniform across donors in the presence/absence analyses, though that assumption may not hold. This cohort had only TCR beta chains sequenced, and the lack of alpha or paired-chain data limited which features could be detected. An association between a missense DCLRE1C variant and V-gene and J-gene trimming of TCR beta chains was found in a later genetic analysis and replicated in an independent cohort.

The cohort consisted of 600 to 750 healthy bone marrow donors. All cohort members were sampled while nominally healthy, although unrecorded immune exposures were likely present. The donor was CMV seronegative and was included in the group of hundreds of seronegative cohort members. Each donor provided a peripheral blood sample, and peripheral blood mononuclear cells were used for TCR beta sequencing. The Qiagen DNeasy Blood Extraction Kit was used to extract genomic DNA from the blood cell samples. This clone was detected only once. Which antigen it targets is not known. Nothing much larger sits one base from this clone, and base qualities are not available.

The sequence is built from TRBV6-5 and TRBJ2-7; 7 bases in between match TRBD1. Sequenced sample: PBMCs. The sequence came from a man aged 25 to 45 in good health and CMV-seronegative. The CDR3 protein sequence reads: CASSYAQGKGEQYF. The sequenced DNA: TGTGCCAGCAGTTACGCACAGGGGAAAGGGGAGCAGTACTTC.